This T cell receptor (beta chain) was profiled in a study of T cell changes during pregnancy in multiple sclerosis. The table came from immunoSEQ multiplex PCR; TCRdb's copy has only in-frame clones and leaves some out. Altogether 30,000 to 35,000 clones are present, around nine tenths being singletons, with the ten largest covering around 8.3%. The origin of this receptor is a female donor with multiple sclerosis, enrolled in a pregnancy study. The source was CD8+ T cells from peripheral blood mononuclear cells, collected before pregnancy.

The CDR3 sequence: CASVPLSLAQYF. The CDR3, as DNA: TGTGCCAGCGTCCCCCTTAGTTTGGCCCAGTACTTC. The chain couples TRBV7-9 to TRBJ2-5; D is unclear. Germline values: CDR1 SEHNR, CDR2 FQNEAQ (reference sequence). V was cut by 8 bases and J by 9 bases, with 16 bases left in between. CDR3 length equals 12 residues.